These T cell receptor beta chains were read from a single sample in a study of tumor and adjacent non-tumor tissue in lung cancer. Using its own MiXCR run on the multiplex PCR reads, TCRdb lists one record per CDR3 protein. The sample contains 110,000 or so distinct CDR3 sequences, more than 60% of which appear only once. Sequences were obtained from lung tumor tissue. The receptors derive from an older woman with non-small cell lung cancer. CDR3s include the opening cysteine and the closing phenylalanine or tryptophan. A D gene is named only where the DNA matches it firmly. Only some rows state a clone size, as once, few, many or a class for expanded clones.

j_call: TRBJ2-3
v_call: TRBV6-5
d_call: TRBD2
clone_size: once
cdr3_aa: CASKTMEREAETQYF
cdr3_nt: TGCGCCAGCAAGACAATGGAGCGGGAGGCAGAAACGCAGTATTTT

j_call: TRBJ2-1
v_call: TRBV12-3/TRBV12-4
d_call: -
clone_size: once
cdr3_aa: CASSTSGAYKEQFF
cdr3_nt: TGTGCCAGCAGTACTAGTGGGGCCTACAAAGAGCAGTTCTTC

j_call: TRBJ1-2
v_call: TRBV20-1
d_call: TRBD1
clone_size: -
cdr3_aa: CNARDRAGQRKGEDYGYTF
cdr3_nt: TGCAATGCTAGAGATCGGGCGGGACAGAGGAAAGGAGAAGACTATGGCTACACTTTC

j_call: TRBJ2-2
v_call: TRBV9
d_call: TRBD2
clone_size: few
cdr3_aa: CASSQYGRDTGELFF
cdr3_nt: TGTGCCAGCAGTCAGTACGGGAGGGACACCGGGGAGCTGTTTTTT

j_call: TRBJ1-2
v_call: TRBV11-2
d_call: -
clone_size: -
cdr3_aa: CASSLTGNLGDYTF
cdr3_nt: TGTGCCAGCAGCTTAACAGGGAATCTAGGTGACTACACCTTC

j_call: TRBJ2-2
v_call: TRBV11-2
d_call: -
clone_size: -
cdr3_aa: CASNSQLTSGELFF
cdr3_nt: TGTGCTAGCAACTCCCAACTAACGTCCGGGGAGCTGTTTTTT

j_call: TRBJ1-5
v_call: TRBV4-3
d_call: TRBD1
clone_size: -
cdr3_aa: CASSQFDRGTQPQHF
cdr3_nt: TGCGCCAGCAGCCAATTCGACAGGGGCACTCAGCCGCAGCATTTT

j_call: TRBJ1-6
v_call: TRBV29-1
d_call: -
clone_size: -
cdr3_aa: CSVEDSCLGGSLLHF
cdr3_nt: TGCAGCGTTGAAGACTCATGTTTGGGGGGGTCACTCCTCCACTTT

j_call: TRBJ2-1
v_call: TRBV20-1
d_call: -
clone_size: -
cdr3_aa: CSAYCQRTSNEQFF
cdr3_nt: TGCAGTGCTTACTGTCAAAGGACTTCCAATGAGCAGTTCTTC

j_call: TRBJ1-4
v_call: TRBV19
d_call: -
clone_size: -
cdr3_aa: CASSISSTSGVEKLFF
cdr3_nt: TGTGCCAGTAGTATTTCTAGTACTTCAGGGGTGGAAAAACTGTTTTTT

j_call: TRBJ1-2
v_call: TRBV6-6
d_call: -
clone_size: many
cdr3_aa: CANEGESGYTF
cdr3_nt: TGTGCCAATGAGGGAGAATCTGGCTACACCTTC

j_call: TRBJ1-2
v_call: TRBV4-1
d_call: -
clone_size: few
cdr3_aa: CASSPQLGQRAVRGYTF
cdr3_nt: TGCGCCAGCAGCCCTCAATTAGGTCAGCGGGCGGTTCGTGGCTACACGTTC

j_call: TRBJ2-1
v_call: TRBV11-3
d_call: -
clone_size: -
cdr3_aa: CATSLELTRGSHNEQFF
cdr3_nt: TGTGCCACTAGTTTAGAGTTGACTAGAGGGAGCCACAATGAGCAGTTCTTC

j_call: TRBJ1-1
v_call: TRBV11-2
d_call: -
clone_size: -
cdr3_aa: CVSVKTGITEAFF
cdr3_nt: TGTGTCAGTGTTAAAACAGGGATCACTGAAGCTTTCTTT

j_call: TRBJ2-2
v_call: TRBV6-2/TRBV6-3
d_call: -
clone_size: once
cdr3_aa: CASSYTQQRADTGKLFF
cdr3_nt: TGTGCCAGCAGTTACACACAACAGAGGGCCGACACCGGGAAGCTGTTTTTT

j_call: TRBJ2-5
v_call: TRBV6-6
d_call: -
clone_size: -
cdr3_aa: CAISSVQETQYF
cdr3_nt: TGTGCCATCAGTTCCGTTCAAGAGACCCAGTACTTC

j_call: TRBJ2-7
v_call: TRBV28
d_call: -
clone_size: -
cdr3_aa: CASSLTGSRLSEQYF
cdr3_nt: TGTGCCAGCAGTTTGACAGGCAGTCGTTTAAGCGAGCAGTACTTC

j_call: TRBJ2-7
v_call: TRBV12-3/TRBV12-4
d_call: -
clone_size: -
cdr3_aa: CASSLSWTARLELYF
cdr3_nt: TGTGCCAGCAGTTTAAGCTGGACAGCTAGACTCGAGCTGTACTTC

j_call: TRBJ1-5
v_call: TRBV20-1
d_call: -
clone_size: -
cdr3_aa: CGAEAVARNQPQHF
cdr3_nt: TGCGGTGCCGAGGCAGTAGCCCGCAATCAGCCCCAGCATTTT

j_call: TRBJ2-3
v_call: TRBV6-1
d_call: TRBD2
clone_size: many
cdr3_aa: CASRGGGDTQYF
cdr3_nt: TGTGCCAGCAGGGGGGGGGGTGATACGCAGTATTTT

j_call: TRBJ2-3
v_call: TRBV5-5
d_call: TRBD1
clone_size: -
cdr3_aa: CASSTTGVDTQYF
cdr3_nt: TGTGCGAGCAGCACGACAGGGGTTGATACGCAGTATTTT

j_call: TRBJ2-5
v_call: TRBV6-6
d_call: -
clone_size: once
cdr3_aa: CASSACGGAVETQYF
cdr3_nt: TGTGCCAGCAGTGCGTGTGGGGGGGCAGTGGAGACCCAGTACTTC

j_call: TRBJ2-7
v_call: TRBV28
d_call: TRBD1
clone_size: few
cdr3_aa: CASSLIQGAREQYF
cdr3_nt: TGTGCCAGCAGTTTAATTCAGGGGGCGAGAGAGCAGTACTTC

j_call: TRBJ2-7
v_call: TRBV29-1
d_call: TRBD1
clone_size: -
cdr3_aa: CSVELREGAPYEQYF
cdr3_nt: TGCAGTGTTGAACTCCGAGAGGGGGCTCCCTACGAGCAGTACTTC

j_call: TRBJ1-2
v_call: TRBV11-3
d_call: TRBD1
clone_size: -
cdr3_aa: CASSPYSTGRDGYTF
cdr3_nt: TGTGCTAGCAGCCCATACTCGACAGGGAGAGATGGCTACACCTTC

j_call: TRBJ2-7
v_call: TRBV20-1
d_call: -
clone_size: many
cdr3_aa: CSASSQGLYNEQYF
cdr3_nt: TGCAGTGCTAGTTCGCAGGGGCTTTACAACGAGCAGTACTTC

j_call: TRBJ2-7
v_call: TRBV11-3
d_call: -
clone_size: -
cdr3_aa: CTRSLDTGTYEQYF
cdr3_nt: TGCACCAGGAGCTTAGATACGGGAACCTACGAGCAGTACTTC

j_call: TRBJ2-7
v_call: TRBV11-2
d_call: -
clone_size: once
cdr3_aa: CASILYKQYF
cdr3_nt: TGTGCCAGCATCTTATACAAGCAGTACTTC

j_call: TRBJ1-1
v_call: TRBV20-1
d_call: -
clone_size: -
cdr3_aa: CSAREGGTNTEAFF
cdr3_nt: TGCAGTGCTAGAGAGGGTGGCACGAACACTGAAGCTTTCTTT

j_call: TRBJ2-6
v_call: TRBV4-3
d_call: -
clone_size: -
cdr3_aa: CASSPDSGGGANVMTF
cdr3_nt: TGCGCCAGCAGCCCAGACTCCGGGGGTGGGGCCAATGTCATGACTTTC

j_call: TRBJ2-5
v_call: TRBV11-2
d_call: -
clone_size: -
cdr3_aa: CASSRRRETQYF
cdr3_nt: TGTGCCAGCTCTCGGCGGAGAGAGACGCAGTACTTC

j_call: TRBJ2-2
v_call: TRBV11-2
d_call: -
clone_size: -
cdr3_aa: CASSLVPGRNTREMFF
cdr3_nt: TGTGCCAGCAGCTTAGTTCCAGGCAGGAACACCCGGGAGATGTTTTTT

j_call: TRBJ1-6
v_call: TRBV20-1
d_call: -
clone_size: -
cdr3_aa: CIARAMLRSGEGSPLHF
cdr3_nt: TGCATTGCTAGAGCTATGTTGCGATCGGGGGAGGGGTCACCCCTCCACTTT

j_call: TRBJ2-7
v_call: TRBV11-2
d_call: TRBD1
clone_size: -
cdr3_aa: CGSSLSTGTAEQYF
cdr3_nt: TGTGGCAGTAGCTTATCCACTGGGACAGCCGAGCAGTACTTC

j_call: TRBJ1-2
v_call: TRBV5-4
d_call: -
clone_size: few
cdr3_aa: CASSLGARDYGYTF
cdr3_nt: TGTGCCAGCAGCTTGGGAGCCAGGGATTATGGCTACACCTTC

j_call: TRBJ2-1
v_call: TRBV20-1
d_call: TRBD2
clone_size: -
cdr3_aa: CSARDRGGGLKNEQFF
cdr3_nt: TGCAGTGCTAGAGATCGTGGCGGGGGTTTAAAGAATGAGCAGTTCTTC

j_call: TRBJ1-2
v_call: TRBV5-6
d_call: TRBD1
clone_size: -
cdr3_aa: CPSNPRTGGWYGYTF
cdr3_nt: TGTCCCAGCAATCCCCGGACAGGGGGCTGGTATGGCTACACCTTC

j_call: TRBJ2-1
v_call: TRBV6-5
d_call: -
clone_size: -
cdr3_aa: CTSSYKASEGYNEQFF
cdr3_nt: TGTACCAGCAGTTACAAGGCTAGCGAGGGCTACAATGAGCAGTTCTTC

j_call: TRBJ1-2
v_call: TRBV6-5
d_call: TRBD1
clone_size: once
cdr3_aa: CASGRQGDGYIF
cdr3_nt: TGTGCCAGCGGACGACAGGGGGACGGCTACATCTTC

j_call: TRBJ1-1
v_call: TRBV4-1
d_call: -
clone_size: -
cdr3_aa: CASSQDSGDPRDRWDTEAFF
cdr3_nt: TGCGCCAGCAGCCAAGATAGTGGCGATCCCAGGGACCGGTGGGACACTGAAGCTTTCTTT

j_call: TRBJ1-5
v_call: TRBV4-1
d_call: -
clone_size: once
cdr3_aa: CASSQEITGRNQPQHF
cdr3_nt: TGCGCCAGCAGTCAAGAGATCACAGGTCGCAATCAGCCCCAGCATTTT

j_call: TRBJ2-3
v_call: TRBV28
d_call: TRBD2
clone_size: -
cdr3_aa: CVSSSAGGRRTDTQYF
cdr3_nt: TGTGTCAGCAGTTCAGCGGGGGGCAGGCGCACAGATACGCAGTATTTT

j_call: TRBJ2-5
v_call: TRBV11-2
d_call: -
clone_size: many
cdr3_aa: CASSSSGQTSHQYF
cdr3_nt: TGTGCCAGCAGCTCGTCAGGACAGACGAGCCACCAGTACTTC

j_call: TRBJ2-5
v_call: TRBV11-3
d_call: -
clone_size: once
cdr3_aa: CVSSQRQSGQETQYF
cdr3_nt: TGTGTCAGCAGCCAGAGACAGTCCGGCCAAGAGACCCAGTACTTC

j_call: TRBJ1-2
v_call: TRBV11-1
d_call: -
clone_size: -
cdr3_aa: CASSPQGPLYGYTF
cdr3_nt: TGTGCCAGTAGTCCACAGGGCCCGCTCTATGGCTACACCTTT

j_call: TRBJ2-1
v_call: TRBV7-8
d_call: -
clone_size: many
cdr3_aa: CASSPKPAQARDEQFF
cdr3_nt: TGTGCCAGCAGCCCCAAACCAGCCCAAGCCCGCGATGAGCAGTTCTTC

j_call: TRBJ1-1
v_call: TRBV12-3/TRBV12-4
d_call: -
clone_size: -
cdr3_aa: CASSRRLQGLEAFF
cdr3_nt: TGTGCCAGCAGTCGGAGACTCCAGGGGCTTGAAGCTTTCTTT